This T cell receptor beta chain emerged from a study of CD8+ T cells in alopecia areata. The study, taken as a whole, reports: Especially in alopecia totalis/universalis, lesional scalp showed greater clonality than normal scalp did. Many of the expanded lesional clones endured in scalp and blood while on tofacitinib. Scalp samples also contribute reads from the resident alphabeta T cells found in normal skin. Both scalp clonality and the expanded CD8+ clones among the top 100 showed a significant decrease with tofacitinib.

The treatment here: oral pan-JAK inhibitor, 5-10 mg twice daily. Extraction of RNA preceded its reverse transcription into cDNA, which served as the sequencing template. Repertoires were generated with immunoSEQ multiplex PCR, while TCRdb's copy carries only in-frame clones and drops some. The table includes roughly 210,000 clones, over 40% detected once. Note on this clone: Its antigen is not known.

This CDR3 has 14 residues. Germline CDR1 MNHEY, CDR2 SVGAGI. Trimming pared 2 bases from V and 0 bases from J, leaving 7 bases between. The material was CD4+ T cells sorted from blood, obtained at roughly week 38, from a patient treated with tofacitinib. The receptor comes from a human donor with alopecia areata. This chain joins TRBV6-5 and TRBJ1-2, with unresolved D. CDR3 bases: TGTGCCAGCAGTTACCAAGATTCTAACTATGGCTACACCTTC. This sequence encodes CASSYQDSNYGYTF.